The rows below give T cell receptor beta chains drawn from one sample of a study of blood T cell repertoires in COVID-19. Sequenced by immunoSEQ multiplex PCR; TCRdb stores in-frame clones only, minus some. The sample lists roughly 250,000 clones, approximately 85% occurring once. The specimen sequenced was peripheral blood. The source of these receptors is a human donor with COVID-19, enrolled during active disease. The donor label of this sample is uncertain. CDR3s include the opening cysteine and the closing phenylalanine or tryptophan. The D gene is left open where the match is weak. Expanded clones are given a class, and other clones once, few, many or no size at all.

V	length	D	size	J	CDR3	DNA
TRBV7-9	14	.	.	TRBJ1-2	CASSLGDSYYGYTF	TGTGCCAGCAGCTTAGGAGACAGCTACTATGGCTACACCTTC
TRBV3-1/TRBV3-2	17	TRBD2	once	TRBJ2-1	CASSQDELAGRISEQFF	TGTGCCAGCAGCCAAGATGAACTAGCGGGGAGGATTAGTGAGCAGTTCTTC
TRBV28	13	TRBD2	.	TRBJ2-1	CASRTSGTYEQFF	TGTGCCAGCCGGACTAGCGGTACTTATGAGCAGTTCTTC
TRBV6-5	15	TRBD1	.	TRBJ1-2	CASTYEFGRGAGYTF	TGTGCCAGCACTTACGAGTTTGGCAGGGGGGCCGGCTACACCTTC
TRBV30	15	.	.	TRBJ2-5	CAWSRVRGGAETQYF	TGTGCCTGGAGTAGGGTCAGGGGTGGGGCGGAGACCCAGTACTTC
TRBV3-1/TRBV3-2	17	.	.	TRBJ2-1	CASSQENSVSSYNEQFF	TGTGCCAGCAGCCAAGAGAATAGCGTAAGCTCCTACAATGAGCAGTTCTTC
TRBV7-6	15	.	.	TRBJ2-1	CASSLIMAGKHEQFF	TGTGCCAGCAGCTTAATAATGGCAGGGAAGCATGAGCAGTTCTTC
TRBV30	11	.	few	TRBJ2-7	CAWTDTYEQYF	TGTGCCTGGACAGATACCTACGAGCAGTACTTC
TRBV28	14	.	.	TRBJ1-2	CASSDHEDVGGYTF	TGTGCCAGCAGTGATCATGAGGATGTGGGTGGCTACACCTTC
TRBV28	14	.	.	TRBJ2-7	CASSRFGSSYEQYF	TGTGCCAGCAGCCGCTTCGGGAGCTCCTACGAGCAGTACTTC
TRBV7-6	15	TRBD1	few	TRBJ1-1	CASSLDQGADTEAFF	TGTGCCAGCAGCTTAGATCAGGGGGCGGACACTGAAGCTTTCTTT
TRBV28	15	TRBD1	.	TRBJ2-7	CASAGRGLLSYEQYF	TGTGCCAGCGCGGGTAGGGGGCTACTCTCCTACGAGCAGTACTTC
TRBV7-2	15	.	.	TRBJ1-1	CASSLLGGQNTEAFF	TGTGCCAGCAGCTTATTAGGCGGGCAGAACACTGAAGCTTTCTTT
TRBV6-6	15	TRBD1	few	TRBJ1-1	CASSSRQGMNTEAFF	TGTGCCAGCAGCTCAAGACAGGGGATGAACACTGAAGCTTTCTTT
TRBV2	15	TRBD1	.	TRBJ2-5	CASRADRGLQETQYF	TGTGCCAGCAGGGCGGACAGGGGACTCCAAGAGACCCAGTACTTC
TRBV5-1	16	.	.	TRBJ2-5	CASSLEARGEVETQYF	TGCGCCAGCAGCTTGGAGGCCAGGGGGGAAGTGGAGACCCAGTACTTC
TRBV18	16	.	.	TRBJ2-2	CASSPRDTRNTGELFF	TGTGCCAGCTCACCGAGGGACACTAGGAACACCGGGGAGCTGTTTTTT
TRBV28	17	TRBD1	.	TRBJ1-5	CASRRGTDRYSNQPQHF	TGTGCCAGCAGACGGGGGACAGATCGGTATAGCAATCAGCCCCAGCATTTT
TRBV29-1	14	TRBD1	.	TRBJ1-2	CSVGLEGAGYGYTF	TGCAGCGTGGGGTTAGAGGGGGCGGGCTATGGCTACACCTTC
TRBV28	15	TRBD1	.	TRBJ1-2	CASSLPDRGPGRYTF	TGTGCCAGCAGTTTACCGGACAGGGGGCCTGGTCGCTACACCTTC
TRBV12-3/TRBV12-4	13	.	.	TRBJ1-1	CASTSVWNTEAFF	TGTGCCAGCACCTCGGTATGGAACACTGAAGCTTTCTTT
TRBV2	17	.	once	TRBJ1-1	CASSEFKPQGTNTEAFF	TGTGCCAGCAGTGAATTTAAGCCCCAGGGGACGAACACTGAAGCTTTCTTT
TRBV10-3	17	TRBD1	.	TRBJ2-5	CAIRSPGQGSEQETQYF	TGTGCCATCAGGAGTCCGGGACAGGGATCCGAGCAAGAGACCCAGTACTTC
TRBV6-2/TRBV6-3	14	.	.	TRBJ1-5	CASSYIQSVQPQHF	TGTGCCAGCAGTTACATACAGTCAGTTCAGCCCCAGCATTTT
TRBV15	14	.	.	TRBJ2-7	CATSRGGATYEQYF	TGTGCCACCAGCAGGGGAGGAGCCACCTACGAGCAGTACTTC
TRBV5-6	15	TRBD1	.	TRBJ1-2	CASSWAATGSHGYTF	TGTGCCAGCAGCTGGGCCGCGACAGGGAGTCACGGCTACACCTTC
TRBV11-2	17	TRBD2	.	TRBJ2-2	CASSRIAGGPNTGELFF	TGTGCCAGCAGCCGAATAGCGGGAGGGCCTAACACCGGGGAGCTGTTTTTT
TRBV29-1	15	.	.	TRBJ1-5	CSVMFGSALNQPQHF	TGCAGCGTTATGTTCGGCAGCGCCCTAAATCAGCCCCAGCATTTT
TRBV5-1	17	TRBD2	.	TRBJ2-3	CASSFSGTSGSPDTQYF	TGCGCCAGCAGCTTCAGTGGGACTAGCGGGAGTCCAGATACGCAGTATTTT
TRBV28	18	.	few	TRBJ2-2	CASSLSPQRTAYTGELFF	TGTGCCAGCAGTTTATCCCCCCAGCGGACAGCCTACACCGGGGAGCTGTTTTTT
TRBV2	13	TRBD1	.	TRBJ1-2	CASSLTDRTHYTF	TGTGCCAGCAGTCTAACGGACAGGACCCACTACACCTTC
TRBV5-1	14	TRBD1	few	TRBJ1-2	CASSVQGADGGYTF	TGCGCCAGCAGCGTACAGGGGGCGGATGGTGGCTACACCTTC
TRBV7-9	15	TRBD2	.	TRBJ2-2	CASSFSSGSPGELFF	TGTGCCAGCAGCTTCAGTAGCGGGAGCCCCGGGGAGCTGTTTTTT
TRBV15	16	TRBD2	.	TRBJ2-2	CATSSRLAGNTGELFF	TGTGCCACCAGCAGTAGACTAGCGGGGAACACCGGGGAGCTGTTTTTT
TRBV2	16	.	.	TRBJ1-2	CASSEGSWYGDYGYTF	TGTGCCAGCAGTGAAGGGTCGTGGTATGGAGACTATGGCTACACCTTC
TRBV7-9	16	.	.	TRBJ1-4	CASSFSLQPGAEKLFF	TGTGCCAGCAGCTTTAGCCTCCAGCCGGGAGCTGAAAAACTGTTTTTT
TRBV30	13	TRBD1	.	TRBJ1-5	CAWDGQGNQPQHF	TGTGCCTGGGACGGACAGGGAAATCAGCCCCAGCATTTT
TRBV23-1	18	.	.	TRBJ1-6	CASSQRTDQKPMGSPLHF	TGCGCCAGCAGTCAGCGGACAGATCAGAAACCCATGGGTTCACCCCTCCACTTT
TRBV12-3/TRBV12-4	13	.	.	TRBJ2-2	CASSHRITGELFF	TGTGCCAGCAGTCACAGAATAACCGGGGAGCTGTTTTTT
TRBV19	17	.	.	TRBJ1-6	CASSIDATGALFSPLHF	TGTGCCAGTAGTATAGATGCGACAGGAGCTCTTTTTTCACCCCTCCACTTT